This TCR beta chain was sequenced in a study of T cell responses to AZD1222 COVID-19 vaccine. Regarding the study as a whole: Repertoires were collected only later (after the peak T cell response had occurred). With dominance at 160-218 and 743-854, vaccine-associated CD4 TCRs spanned spike. Elevations in Spike-specific TCR breadth and depth followed administration of two AZD1222 doses. It should be noted that donors were predominantly white British and more often female, and clonal diversity was possibly underestimated.

Sequencing used immunoSEQ multiplex PCR; TCRdb keeps in-frame clones, though not all of them. The table shows about 140,000 clones, with about 92% occurring only once. Germline values: CDR1 SGHNT, CDR2 YENEEA. V lost 4 bases to trimming and J lost 7 bases; unmatched junction nucleotides: 15. The CDR3 consists of 17 residues. A word on this clone: Antigen unknown.

The sequencing here drew on peripheral blood, taken on day 0 of AZD1222 vaccination. The V and J genes are TRBV11-3 and TRBJ2-1; 8 bases fit TRBD1. The clonotype comes from an adult in good health. This chain's CDR3 is CASSSRGQGHLRNEQFF. The CDR3 DNA follows: TGTGCCAGCAGCTCCCGAGGACAGGGCCACCTGAGGAATGAGCAGTTCTTC.